Listed below are T cell receptor beta chains from one sample, sequenced in a study of blood T cell repertoires in COVID-19. The repertoire was sequenced with immunoSEQ multiplex PCR; TCRdb's copy has only in-frame clones and lacks some. The sample yields under 200,000 clones, about 85% seen once. Sequencing was done on a sample of peripheral blood. These receptors came from a woman at least 80 years old with acute or convalescent COVID-19. Each CDR3 is given with its conserved first and last residue. D genes are given only for firm matches. Not every row has a clone size; where given, it reads once, few, many or a size class.

v_gene,j_gene,d_gene,abundance,CDR3nt,CDR3aa
TRBV7-2,TRBJ1-3,-,-,TGTGCCAGCAGCTACCGATCCGGGTCTGGAAACACCATATATTTT,CASSYRSGSGNTIYF
TRBV7-2,TRBJ2-7,-,-,TGTGCCAGCAGCTTAAGGGCGGGAAGCTCCTACGAGCAGTACTTC,CASSLRAGSSYEQYF
TRBV18,TRBJ1-2,-,-,TGTGCCAGCTCACCACCTCTTGGGAGGGAAGTCTCCTATGGCTACACCTTC,CASSPPLGREVSYGYTF
TRBV9,TRBJ1-2,TRBD1,-,TGTGCCAGCAGCCCTCGGACAGGGGGTTCCTATATCTATGGCTACACCTTC,CASSPRTGGSYIYGYTF
TRBV5-6,TRBJ2-7,TRBD2,-,TGTGCCAGCAGCTTGGGAATAGCGGGGGACTACGAGCAGTACTTC,CASSLGIAGDYEQYF
TRBV5-1,TRBJ2-7,TRBD2,-,TGCGCCAGCAGCCGACTAGCGGGAGGGACCTCCTACGAGCAGTACTTC,CASSRLAGGTSYEQYF
TRBV11-2,TRBJ2-5,TRBD1,-,TGTGCCAGCAGCCAGGGACAGGGGGAGACCCAGTACTTC,CASSQGQGETQYF
TRBV28,TRBJ1-2,-,-,TGTGCCAGCACCTTCACAGACAGAAACTATGGCTACACCTTC,CASTFTDRNYGYTF
TRBV11-3,TRBJ1-1,-,once,TGTGCCAGCAGCTTAGGAGGGAATGAAGCTTTCTTT,CASSLGGNEAFF
TRBV3-1/TRBV3-2,TRBJ2-7,-,-,TGTGCCAGCAGCCAAGGGAGAACTTGGACAACCTACGAGCAGTACTTC,CASSQGRTWTTYEQYF
TRBV5-4,TRBJ1-3,TRBD1,-,TGTGCCAGCAGCCCTGGCCAAAACAGGGGATACTCTGGAAACACCATATATTTT,CASSPGQNRGYSGNTIYF
TRBV10-1,TRBJ1-5,-,-,TGCGCCAGCAGTTTTGGGCACCGCAATCAGCCCCAGCATTTT,CASSFGHRNQPQHF
TRBV19,TRBJ2-6,-,once,TGTGCCAGTAGAGCAGGGAACTCTGGGGCCAACGTCCTGACTTTC,CASRAGNSGANVLTF
TRBV19,TRBJ1-2,-,-,TGTGCCAGTAGTACCGGCGGGGGGAACTATGGCTACACCTTC,CASSTGGGNYGYTF
TRBV9,TRBJ1-5,-,-,TGTGCCAGCAGCAGACAGGTCAATCAGCCCCAGCATTTT,CASSRQVNQPQHF
TRBV28,TRBJ1-3,-,-,TGTGCCAGCCAGCCAGCGGAGCTCTCTGGAAACACCATATATTTT,CASQPAELSGNTIYF
TRBV2,TRBJ1-4,TRBD1,few,TGTGCCAGCAGGCAGGGGGCAACTAATGAAAAACTGTTTTTT,CASRQGATNEKLFF
TRBV5-6,TRBJ2-7,-,-,TGTGCCAGCAGCCTCGTGGTAGCGGTGCCCTACGAGCAGTACTTC,CASSLVVAVPYEQYF
TRBV4-3,TRBJ2-1,TRBD2,-,TGCGCCAGCAGCCAAGATACCGGGAGGGCCTCCTACAATGAGCAGTTCTTC,CASSQDTGRASYNEQFF
TRBV18,TRBJ2-1,TRBD2,-,TGTGCCAGCTCACCTCGGGGACTAGCGGGAGGGAGGCTCGATGAGCAGTTCTTC,CASSPRGLAGGRLDEQFF
TRBV5-1,TRBJ1-3,-,-,TGCGCCAGCAGCCCGCAGGTATTGGAAAACACCATATATTTT,CASSPQVLENTIYF
TRBV10-3,TRBJ1-1,-,-,TGTGCCATCAGTGAGGCTGACAGTTTTGAAACTGAAGCTTTCTTT,CAISEADSFETEAFF
TRBV6-5,TRBJ1-6,-,-,TGTGCCAGCAAGATTACAGGGCATGGTAATTCACCCCTCCACTTT,CASKITGHGNSPLHF
TRBV10-3,TRBJ2-5,-,-,TGTGCCAGTGGCGGGGCGAGGTGGGAGACCCAGTACTTC,CASGGARWETQYF
TRBV28,TRBJ1-2,-,few,TGTGCCAGCAGTTCTTCCGGGGGAAGGACTGGCTACACCTTC,CASSSSGGRTGYTF
TRBV28,TRBJ2-5,TRBD1,-,TGTGCCAGCAGTGGGACAGCGCGGACCCAGTACTTC,CASSGTARTQYF
TRBV5-5,TRBJ1-1,-,few,TGTGCCAGCAGCTCCTGGGGCAGGAACACTGAAGCTTTCTTT,CASSSWGRNTEAFF
TRBV18,TRBJ2-2,-,-,TGTGCCAGCTCACGTCTAGTGCTAGAGGTGCATGGGGAGCTGTTTTTT,CASSRLVLEVHGELFF
TRBV10-3,TRBJ1-1,-,-,TGTGCCATCAGTGCTCTTGGGGGGGGGACTGAAGCTTTCTTT,CAISALGGGTEAFF
TRBV18,TRBJ2-1,TRBD2,-,TGTGCCAGCTCCGGTCTAGCGGCAAACAATGAGCAGTTCTTC,CASSGLAANNEQFF
TRBV3-1/TRBV3-2,TRBJ1-3,-,-,TGTGCCAGCAGCCTCAGAGGGGGTGACACCATATATTTT,CASSLRGGDTIYF
TRBV7-9,TRBJ1-4,TRBD1,-,TGTGCCAGCAGCTTACTCGGGACAGGGTCTAGGGAAAAACTGTTTTTT,CASSLLGTGSREKLFF